The 17 T cell receptor beta chains reported below all come from one sample, sequenced in a study of beta chain features in type 1 diabetes. Study results and limitations: TCRB CDR3 length was moderately but significantly reduced in all four CD4+ subsets of Type 1 diabetes patients.

No antigens are known for them. Since all of the isolated RNA was reverse transcribed, expressed TCRB transcripts were what got sequenced. Generated by immunoSEQ multiplex PCR, the TCRdb table keeps only in-frame clones and is missing some. The sample shows some 200,000 clones, roughly 17% of them seen only once. The material sequenced was naive CD4+ T cells from blood. The source of these receptors is a man aged 25 to 45 with type 1 diabetes.

This clone showed up just a few times. The V and J genes are TRBV25-1 and TRBJ2-3, with TRBD2 as a possible D gene (7 bases). The CDR3 is 15 amino acids. The V end was cut by 2 bases, the J end by 5 bases, with 14 bases between. Per the germline V gene, CDR1 is MGHDK and CDR2 is SYGVNS. The CDR3 is CASSEIGGVGDTQYF. CDR3 DNA sequence: TGTGCCAGCAGTGAAATAGGGGGGGTTGGAGATACGCAGTATTTT. Combining the CDR3 with reference TRBV25-1 and TRBJ2-3 gives the whole variable domain EADIYQTPRYLVIGTGKKITLECSQTMGHDKMYWYQQDPGMELHLIHYSYGVNSTEKGDLSSESTVSRIRTEHFPLTLESARPSHTSQYLCASSEIGGVGDTQYFGPGTRLTVL.

This clone has only a few counts. This rearrangement joins TRBV29-1 to TRBJ1-3; D may be TRBD1 (6 bases). The CDR3 consists of 13 residues. Germline CDR1 and CDR2: SQVTM and ANQGSEA. Trimming removed 5 bases from V and 0 bases from J, with 8 bases in between. CDR3 DNA sequence: TGCAGCGTTCTGACAGGCTCTGGAAACACCATATATTTT. The encoded protein is CSVLTGSGNTIYF.

This clone has a handful of counts. The chain recombines TRBV20-1 with TRBJ2-5; maybe TRBD2 (5 bases). This CDR3 has 11 amino acids. In germline, CDR1 is DFQATT, CDR2 SNEGSKA (reference sequence). Trimming pared 0 bases from V and 7 bases from J, leaving 6 bases between. The CDR3 here is CSARDRGTQYF. The CDR3 DNA is TGCAGTGCTAGAGATCGGGGGACCCAGTACTTC.

This sequence joins TRBV6-5 and TRBJ2-3, with no clear D. Between the trimmed V and J ends, which lost 7 bases and 1 base, there was a span of 6 bases. CDR3 length: 12 residues. Germline loops: CDR1 MNHEY, CDR2 SVGAGI. The CDR3 loop is CASTDRTDTQYF. The CDR3 coding sequence is TGTGCCAGCACGGACCGCACAGATACGCAGTATTTT.

V usage is TRBV9 and J usage is TRBJ1-1; tentative D call: TRBD1 (6 bases). This CDR3 comprises 12 residues. With 2 bases removed from V and 8 bases from J, the gap between germline ends came to 10 bases. The V gene's germline CDR1 is SGDLS and CDR2 YYNGEE. Here the CDR3 reads CASSVADREAFF. CDR3 in DNA: TGTGCCAGCAGCGTTGCAGACAGGGAAGCTTTCTTT.

The rearrangement links TRBV11-2 to TRBJ2-5; TRBD1 aligns across 9 bases. The CDR3 is 17 amino acids. V was pared by 1 base and J by 1 base, with 7 bases of the junction left unmatched. Germline CDR1 and CDR2: SGHAT and FQNNGV. CDR3 DNA: TGTGCCAGCAGCTTAGCGGTTAGGACAGGGGCCCAAGAGACCCAGTACTTC. Its translation is CASSLAVRTGAQETQYF.

This clone appeared a few times. V gene TRBV7-2 combines with J gene TRBJ2-5, with TRBD1 as a possible D gene (6 bases). Trimming removed 5 bases from V and 7 bases from J, with 14 bases in between. CDR1 is SGHTA and CDR2 is FQGNSA in the germline V gene. The CDR3 runs 13 residues. The CDR3 sequence: CASSPRTAPTQYF. CDR3 DNA sequence: TGTGCCAGCAGCCCCAGGACAGCCCCGACCCAGTACTTC.

The V gene is TRBV12-5, the J gene TRBJ2-3; tentatively, D is TRBD1 (6 bases). The CDR3 spans 13 residues. Trimming took 5 bases from V and 4 from J, leaving 10 bases between them. Germline CDR1 LGHNT, CDR2 FRNRAP. CDR3 in DNA: TGTGCTAGTGGTCCCCCAGGGGCAGATACGCAGTATTTT. Translated: CASGPPGADTQYF.

The V and J genes are TRBV14 and TRBJ1-2, with D uncertain. V was cut by 1 base and J by 2 bases, with 11 bases left in between. The CDR3 covers 15 residues. CDR1 and CDR2 (germline): SGHDN, FVKESK. The CDR3 protein is CASSQGQQLNYGYTF. DNA of the CDR3: TGTGCCAGCAGCCAAGGGCAGCAGTTAAACTATGGCTACACCTTC. The entire variable domain, with the rest obtained from reference TRBV14 and TRBJ1-2, is as follows: EAGVTQFPSHSVIEKGQTVTLRCDPISGHDNLYWYRRVMGKEIKFLLHFVKESKQDESGMPNNRFLAERTGGTYSTLKVQPAELEDSGVYFCASSQGQQLNYGYTFGSGTRLTVV.

This clone was seen a few times. V gene TRBV9 combines with J gene TRBJ2-4; 7 bases are shared with TRBD2. The V gene end was trimmed by 0 bases and the J gene end by 6 bases; junction bases not matched to a gene: 9. Germline CDR1 and CDR2: SGDLS and YYNGEE. CDR3 size: 16 residues. Here the CDR3 reads CASSVGVAGDGNIQYF. The DNA for the CDR3 is TGTGCCAGCAGCGTAGGCGTGGCGGGAGACGGAAACATTCAGTACTTC. The variable domain in full, completed from reference TRBV9 and TRBJ2-4, reads DSGVTQTPKHLITATGQRVTLRCSPRSGDLSVYWYQQSLDQGLQFLIQYYNGEERAKGNILERFSAQQFPDLHSELNLSSLELGDSALYFCASSVGVAGDGNIQYFGAGTRLSVL.

This clone was seen only a few times. The chain links TRBV18 to TRBJ2-6, with D unresolved. V lost 0 bases to trimming and J lost 3 bases, with 0 bases between them. Germline V gives CDR1 KGHSH, CDR2 LQKENI. This CDR3 has 13 residues. CDR3 sequence reads: CASSPPGANVLTF. CDR3 coding DNA: TGTGCCAGCTCACCACCTGGGGCCAACGTCCTGACTTTC.

The CDR3 is CAWSSVWDGNEKLFF. CDR3 nucleotides: TGTGCCTGGAGTTCGGTATGGGACGGGAATGAAAAACTGTTTTTT. The chain links TRBV30 to TRBJ1-4; D is possibly TRBD1 (5 bases). The germline CDR1 and CDR2 sequences are GTSNPN and SVGIG (reference sequence). This CDR3 contains 15 residues. With 2 bases removed from V and 5 bases from J, the gap between germline ends came to 15 bases.

The chain carries TRBV5-4 and TRBJ1-2; unclear D gene. CDR3 length: 16 amino acids. V was cut by 0 bases and J by 0 bases, with 12 bases left in between. Germline CDR1 reads SGHNT; CDR2 reads YYREEE (reference sequence). The CDR3 region has the DNA TGTGCCAGCAGCTTGGGTGGTGACACCTCTAACTATGGCTACACCTTC. Residues: CASSLGGDTSNYGYTF.

The chain has TRBV7-3 and TRBJ2-1; 12 positions match TRBD2. The V and J ends lost 1 base and 9 bases, in that order; junction bases with no gene match: 4. The CDR3 runs to 15 residues. Germline CDR1 reads SGHTA; CDR2 reads FQGTGA. CDR3 sequence: CASSLRLAGATEQFF. The CDR3 DNA sequence: TGTGCCAGCAGCTTAAGACTAGCGGGAGCTACTGAGCAGTTCTTC.

The chain couples TRBV29-1 to TRBJ2-3; the match to TRBD2 covers 8 bases. CDR3 length equals 15 residues. CDR1 is SQVTM, CDR2 ANQGSEA, per germline. V lost 2 bases, J lost 5 bases, and 9 bases stayed unmatched. CDR3 region: CSVELAGGVVDTQYF. The CDR3 region has the DNA TGCAGCGTTGAACTCGCGGGAGGAGTTGTAGATACGCAGTATTTT.

This clone came up a few times. V usage is TRBV29-1 and J usage is TRBJ1-2, with 9 bases fitting TRBD1. The CDR3 is 13 amino acids. Germline assignment: CDR1 SQVTM and CDR2 ANQGSEA. V shed 6 bases, J shed 2 bases, and the junction held 4 bases outside the gene matches. CDR3: CSVPGQGNYGYTF. CDR3 bases: TGCAGCGTCCCGGGACAGGGCAACTATGGCTACACCTTC.

This clone was seen a handful of times. This chain uses TRBV18 with TRBJ2-7; D is unclear. V lost 1 base and J lost 3, with 7 bases in between. The CDR3 runs to 13 residues. Germline CDR1 and CDR2: KGHSH and LQKENI. This CDR3 reads CASSPLDDYEQYF. CDR3 nucleotide sequence: TGTGCCAGCTCACCACTGGACGACTACGAGCAGTACTTC.